The entry below describes one TCR beta chain. CDR1 and CDR2 (germline): KGHSH, LQKENI. The CDR3 is made up of 11 amino acids. V dropped 7 bases and J dropped 0 bases, with 2 bases sitting between them. Using immunoSEQ multiplex PCR, the repertoire was profiled, and TCRdb retains in-frame clones only, with some absent. The table shows approximately 350,000 clones, with about 86% occurring only once. This specimen belongs to a study of blood T cell repertoires in COVID-19. The V call is TRBV18, the J call TRBJ2-3; D gene ambiguous. Sequencing was done on a sample of peripheral blood. The sequence came from a woman in her sixties or seventies with COVID-19, enrolled during active disease. The CDR3 DNA reads TGTGCCAGCTTAAGCACAGATACGCAGTATTTT. Its translation: CASLSTDTQYF.